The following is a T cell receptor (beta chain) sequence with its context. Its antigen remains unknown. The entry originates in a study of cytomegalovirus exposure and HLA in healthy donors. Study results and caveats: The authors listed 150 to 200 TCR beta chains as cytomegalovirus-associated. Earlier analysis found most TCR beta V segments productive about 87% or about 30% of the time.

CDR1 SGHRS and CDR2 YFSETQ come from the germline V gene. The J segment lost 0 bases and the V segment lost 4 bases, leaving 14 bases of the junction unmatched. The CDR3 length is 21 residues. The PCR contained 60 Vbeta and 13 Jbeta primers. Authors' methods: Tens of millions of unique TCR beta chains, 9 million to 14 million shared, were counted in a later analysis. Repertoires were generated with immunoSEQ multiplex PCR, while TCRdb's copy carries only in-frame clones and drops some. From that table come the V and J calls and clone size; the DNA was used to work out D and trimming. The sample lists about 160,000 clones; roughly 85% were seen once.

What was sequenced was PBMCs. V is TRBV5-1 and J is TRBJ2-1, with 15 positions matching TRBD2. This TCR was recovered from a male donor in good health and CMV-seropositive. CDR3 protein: CASSGIPGLAGGSSSYNEQFF. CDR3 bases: TGCGCCAGCAGCGGCATTCCGGGACTAGCGGGGGGTTCTAGCTCCTACAATGAGCAGTTCTTC.